This TCR beta chain was observed in a study of CD4 T cells in relation to SARS-CoV-2 and coronaviruses. Study at large: Crossreactive spike epitopes shared across donors were mapped to their HLA restriction. Study observations and caveats: Each donor contributed either pre-pandemic or post-infection samples, not both. Compared with monoreactive clones, crossreactive clones showed significantly weaker SARS-CoV-2 expansion.

Naive and memory CD4+ T cell DNA was deep-sequenced without culture. Using immunoSEQ multiplex PCR, the repertoire was profiled, and TCRdb retains in-frame clones only, with some absent. Found here are around 54,000 clones, about 91% of them singletons; the top ten hold 0.3% to 0.5%. Regarding this clone: The antigen is undetermined.

This CDR3 contains 15 residues. Germline V gene sequence: CDR1 SEHNR, CDR2 FQNEAQ (reference sequence). V lost 5 bases, J lost 6 bases, and 4 bases stayed unmatched. The gene calls are TRBV7-9 and TRBJ2-1, with 13 bases that match TRBD2. This receptor was obtained from an adult with COVID-19. Sample: naive CD4+ T cells from PBMCs. Subset given: naive CD4+ T cells isolated by negative enrichment. Written as DNA, the CDR3 is TGTGCCAGCAGCCCCGGGACTAGCGGGATCAATGAGCAGTTCTTC. It translates to CASSPGTSGINEQFF. Full variable domain (missing parts from reference TRBV7-9 and TRBJ2-1): DTGVSQNPRHKITKRGQNVTFRCDPISEHNRLYWYRQTLGQGPEFLTYFQNEAQLEKSRLLSDRFSAERPKGSFSTLEIQRTEQGDSAMYLCASSPGTSGINEQFFGPGTRLTVL.